The 7 T cell receptor beta chains below were found in one sample sequenced in a study of early T cells in non-severe SARS-CoV-2 infection (dated by TCRdb to the early 2020s). The library was prepared using 5' RACE. Sequencer: NextSeq 500. TCRdb handled the public reads itself, with Q25 trimming in fastp and clone calling in MiXCR, and kept productive beta chains. Each entry is one CDR3 protein sequence, shown with its most common DNA and genes. Recorded for this sample are 55,000 to 65,000 distinct CDR3 sequences; around 12% of them occurred a single time. Roughly 4.5% of the sample is in the top ten clones. Sample: whole blood. The receptors shown here come from an adult who was a healthcare worker with PCR-confirmed SARS-CoV-2 infection or an uninfected control (not recorded which).

The chain is built from TRBV7-2 and TRBJ2-1; 8 bases match TRBD2. In germline, CDR1 is SGHTA, CDR2 FQGNSA. The J segment lost 6 bases and the V segment lost 1 base, leaving 5 bases of the junction unmatched. This CDR3 has 15 residues. The CDR3 is CASSLDGGASNEQFF. The CDR3, as DNA: TGTGCCAGCAGCTTAGACGGGGGGGCCTCCAATGAGCAGTTCTTC.

This clonotype was picked up many times. V is TRBV2 and J is TRBJ1-6, with TRBD1 matching 7 bases. V dropped 6 bases and J dropped 10; count of bases not matched to a gene: 12. Germline lookup yields CDR1 SNHLY and CDR2 FYNNEI. The CDR3 extends over 15 amino acids. CDR3 bases: TGTGCCAGCAGCGAGGACAGGCCAGCCCTCTCACCCCTCCACTTT. This codes for CASSEDRPALSPLHF.

The J gene is TRBJ2-2, the V gene TRBV6-4; D assignment may be TRBD1 or TRBD2 (5 bases each). The CDR3 runs 16 residues. Germline V gene data show CDR1 as MRHNA and CDR2 as SNTAGT. The ends were cut back, 3 bases at V and 6 bases at J, with 17 bases in the middle. The CDR3 sequence is CASSESGPRGAGELFF. The CDR3 nucleotides are TGTGCCAGCAGTGAATCCGGGCCTCGGGGCGCCGGGGAGCTGTTTTTT.

This clonotype was counted many times. The rearrangement joins TRBV12-3 or TRBV12-4 to TRBJ2-3; 8 positions agree with TRBD2. The CDR3 has 15 residues. J lost 0 bases, V lost 7 bases, and 6 bases had no gene match. The CDR3 reads CASKTSGTSTDTQYF. DNA for the CDR3: TGTGCCAGCAAAACTAGCGGTACTAGCACAGATACGCAGTATTTT.

This chain joins TRBV5-1 and TRBJ2-6, with D possibly being TRBD1 or TRBD2 (5 bases each). Germline V gene sequence: CDR1 SGHRS, CDR2 YFSETQ. Trimming took off 7 bases at V and 2 bases at J, with 10 bases between the two ends. This CDR3 comprises 14 residues. The CDR3 region is CASRTGPGANVLTF. In nucleotides, the CDR3 is TGCGCCAGCCGGACGGGACCTGGGGCCAACGTCCTGACTTTC.

The chain combines TRBV5-1 with TRBJ2-7; possible D gene TRBD2, 5 bases. CDR1 and CDR2 (germline): SGHRS, YFSETQ. The CDR3 runs 11 residues. The V gene lost 5 bases and the J gene lost 6 bases, with 9 bases spanning the gap. In DNA, the CDR3 is TGCGCCAGCAGTAGAGGGATCGAGCAGTACTTC. It encodes CASSRGIEQYF.

This clonotype was recorded many times. The chain joins TRBV6-5 to TRBJ1-5; 10 bases fit TRBD1. CDR1 MNHEY and CDR2 SVGAGI come from the germline V gene. The CDR3 contains 15 residues. V was pared by 6 bases and J by 2 bases, with 4 bases of the junction left unmatched. The CDR3 DNA reads TGTGCCAGCAGACCGGACAGGGGGGGCAATCAGCCCCAGCATTTT. It codes for CASRPDRGGNQPQHF.